This TCR beta chain was sequenced in a study of neurological immune-mediated disorders. Whole-study results and caveats: The greatest degree of TCR clonal expansion was observed in HTLV-1-associated myelopathy, with the lowest in multiple sclerosis, below that of healthy controls.

For this clonotype: The antigen is undetermined.

Stored at -80 C, 2 million PBMCs were the source of the unsorted libraries. From 15-18 subjects, over 160 million TCR-beta sequences were obtained in each sequencing run. TCRdb analysed the 5' RACE reads with MiXCR anew, one entry per CDR3 protein. Of 45,000 to 55,000 distinct CDR3 sequences listed, about 3.7% are singletons. The CDR3 length is 15 residues. Germline values: CDR1 KGHSH, CDR2 LQKENI. The V and J ends lost 4 bases and 8 bases respectively, with 18 bases between them. Sequenced input: PBMCs. The rearrangement uses TRBV18 and TRBJ2-4, with D perhaps matching TRBD1 (6 bases). The TCR originated in a man between 40 and 49 years old with multiple sclerosis. The CDR3 DNA is TGTGCCAGCTCACATGACGGACAGAACTTGGACATTCAGTACTTC. This encodes CASSHDGQNLDIQYF.